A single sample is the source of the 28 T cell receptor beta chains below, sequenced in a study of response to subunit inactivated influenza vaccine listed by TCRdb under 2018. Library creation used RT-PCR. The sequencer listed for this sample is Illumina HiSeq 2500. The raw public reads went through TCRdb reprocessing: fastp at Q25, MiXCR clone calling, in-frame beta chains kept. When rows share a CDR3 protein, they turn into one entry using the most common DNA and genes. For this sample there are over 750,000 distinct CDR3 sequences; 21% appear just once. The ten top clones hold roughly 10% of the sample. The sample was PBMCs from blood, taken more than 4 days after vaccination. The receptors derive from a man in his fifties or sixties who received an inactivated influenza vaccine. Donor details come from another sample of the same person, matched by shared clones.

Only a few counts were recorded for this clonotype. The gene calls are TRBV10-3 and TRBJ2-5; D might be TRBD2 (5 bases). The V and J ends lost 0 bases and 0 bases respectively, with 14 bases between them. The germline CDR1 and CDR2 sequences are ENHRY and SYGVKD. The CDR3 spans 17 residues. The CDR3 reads CAISESVVSGYQETQYF. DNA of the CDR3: TGTGCCATCAGTGAGTCAGTTGTATCGGGGTACCAAGAGACCCAGTACTTC.

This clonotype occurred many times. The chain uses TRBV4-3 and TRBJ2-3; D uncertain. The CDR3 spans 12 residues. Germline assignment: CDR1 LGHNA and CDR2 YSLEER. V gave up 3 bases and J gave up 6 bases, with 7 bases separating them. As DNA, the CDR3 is TGCGCCAGCAGCCATACGAGGGATACGCAGTATTTT. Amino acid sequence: CASSHTRDTQYF.

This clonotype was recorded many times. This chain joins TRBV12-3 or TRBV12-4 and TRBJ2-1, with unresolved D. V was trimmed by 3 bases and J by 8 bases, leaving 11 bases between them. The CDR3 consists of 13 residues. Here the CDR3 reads CASSFDSSHEQFF. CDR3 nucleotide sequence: TGTGCCAGCAGTTTTGACTCCAGCCATGAGCAGTTCTTC.

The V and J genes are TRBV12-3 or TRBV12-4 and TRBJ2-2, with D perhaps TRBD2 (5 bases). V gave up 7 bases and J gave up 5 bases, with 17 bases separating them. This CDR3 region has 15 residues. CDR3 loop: CASTIPRERTGELFF. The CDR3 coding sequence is TGTGCCAGCACCATCCCAAGGGAGCGAACCGGGGAGCTGTTTTTT.

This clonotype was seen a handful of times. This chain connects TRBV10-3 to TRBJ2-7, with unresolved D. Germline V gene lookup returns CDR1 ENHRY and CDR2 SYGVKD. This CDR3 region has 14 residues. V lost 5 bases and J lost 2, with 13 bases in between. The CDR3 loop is CAISNSYDTYEQYF. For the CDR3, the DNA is TGTGCCATCAGTAACAGCTATGATACCTACGAGCAGTACTTC.

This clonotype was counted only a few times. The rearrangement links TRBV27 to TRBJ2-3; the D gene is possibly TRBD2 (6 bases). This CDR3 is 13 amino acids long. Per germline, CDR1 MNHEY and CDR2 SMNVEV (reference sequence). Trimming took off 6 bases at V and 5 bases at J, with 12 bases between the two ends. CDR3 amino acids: CASRGSGRDTQYF. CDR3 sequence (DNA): TGTGCCAGCAGAGGTAGCGGAAGAGATACGCAGTATTTT.

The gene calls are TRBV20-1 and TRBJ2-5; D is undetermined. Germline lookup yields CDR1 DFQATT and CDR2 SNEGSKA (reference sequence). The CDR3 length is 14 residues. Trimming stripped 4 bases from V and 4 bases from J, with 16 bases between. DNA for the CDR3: TGCAGTGCTACGGCCCGGCCTATTGCAGAGACCCAGTACTTC. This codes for CSATARPIAETQYF.

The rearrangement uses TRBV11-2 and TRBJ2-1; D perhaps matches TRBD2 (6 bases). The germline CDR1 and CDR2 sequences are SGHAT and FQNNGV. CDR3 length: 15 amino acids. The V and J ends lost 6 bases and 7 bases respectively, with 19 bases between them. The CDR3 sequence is CASSQIAGRANEQFF. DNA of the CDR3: TGTGCCAGCAGTCAGATCGCGGGACGGGCAAATGAGCAGTTCTTC.

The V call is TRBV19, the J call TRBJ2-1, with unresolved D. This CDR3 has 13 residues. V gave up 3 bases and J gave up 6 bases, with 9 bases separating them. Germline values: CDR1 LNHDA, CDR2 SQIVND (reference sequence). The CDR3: CASSISGSNEQFF. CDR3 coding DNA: TGTGCCAGTAGTATCTCTGGGTCCAATGAGCAGTTCTTC.

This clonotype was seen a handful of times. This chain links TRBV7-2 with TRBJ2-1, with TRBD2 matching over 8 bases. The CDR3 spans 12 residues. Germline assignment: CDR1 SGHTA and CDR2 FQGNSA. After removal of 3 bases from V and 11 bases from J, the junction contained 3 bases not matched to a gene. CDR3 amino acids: CASSFVAGKQFF. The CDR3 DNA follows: TGTGCCAGCAGCTTTGTAGCGGGGAAGCAGTTCTTC.

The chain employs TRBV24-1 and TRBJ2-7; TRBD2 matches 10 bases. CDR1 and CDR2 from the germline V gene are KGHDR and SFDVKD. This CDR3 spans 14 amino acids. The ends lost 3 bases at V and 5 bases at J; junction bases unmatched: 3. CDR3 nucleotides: TGTGCCACCAGTGATAGAGGGACTAGCGACGAGCAGTACTTC. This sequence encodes CATSDRGTSDEQYF.

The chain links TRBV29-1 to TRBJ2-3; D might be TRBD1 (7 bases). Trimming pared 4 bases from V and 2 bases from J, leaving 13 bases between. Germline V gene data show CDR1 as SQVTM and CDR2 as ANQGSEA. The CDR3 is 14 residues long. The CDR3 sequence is CSVGQGGPTDTQYF. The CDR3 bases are TGCAGCGTTGGGCAGGGGGGACCCACAGATACGCAGTATTTT.

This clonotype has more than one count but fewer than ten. The CDR3 DNA reads TGCAGCGTTGATGGGTTGTCCGATAGCACAGATACGCAGTATTTT. As protein: CSVDGLSDSTDTQYF. This chain connects TRBV29-1 to TRBJ2-3; no definite D call. With 3 bases removed from V and 0 bases from J, the gap between germline ends came to 13 bases. The CDR3 has 15 amino acids. The germline V gene has CDR1 SQVTM and CDR2 ANQGSEA.

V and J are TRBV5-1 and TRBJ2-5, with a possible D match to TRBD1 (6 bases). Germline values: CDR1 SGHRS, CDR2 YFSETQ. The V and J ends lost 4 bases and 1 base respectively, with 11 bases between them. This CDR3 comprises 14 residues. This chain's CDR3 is CASSQGQFQETQYF. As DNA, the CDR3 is TGCGCCAGCAGCCAAGGACAGTTCCAAGAGACCCAGTACTTC.

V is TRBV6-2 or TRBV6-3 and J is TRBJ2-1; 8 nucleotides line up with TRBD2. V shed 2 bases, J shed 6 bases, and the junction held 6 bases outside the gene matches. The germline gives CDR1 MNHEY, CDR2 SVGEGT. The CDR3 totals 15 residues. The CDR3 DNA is TGTGCCAGCAGTTACGCGGGGGGCTTCGTCAATGAGCAGTTCTTC. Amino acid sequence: CASSYAGGFVNEQFF.

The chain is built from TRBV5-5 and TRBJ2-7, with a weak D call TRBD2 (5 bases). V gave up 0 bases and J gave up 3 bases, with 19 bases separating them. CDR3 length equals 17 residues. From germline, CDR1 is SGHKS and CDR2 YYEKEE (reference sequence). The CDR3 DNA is TGTGCCAGCAGCTTGGTTTTCCCAGCTAGACTAAACTACGAGCAGTACTTC. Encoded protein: CASSLVFPARLNYEQYF.

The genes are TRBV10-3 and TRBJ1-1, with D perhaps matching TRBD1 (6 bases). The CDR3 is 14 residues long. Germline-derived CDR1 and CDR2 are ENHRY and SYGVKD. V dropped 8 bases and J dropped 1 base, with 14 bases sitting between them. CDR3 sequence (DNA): TGTGCCATCCGGGGGGGCACCGAGAACACTGAAGCTTTCTTT. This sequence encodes CAIRGGTENTEAFF.

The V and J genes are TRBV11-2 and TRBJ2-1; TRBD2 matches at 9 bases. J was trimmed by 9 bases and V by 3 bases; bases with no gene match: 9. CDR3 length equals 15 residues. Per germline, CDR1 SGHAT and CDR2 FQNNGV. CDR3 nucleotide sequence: TGTGCCAGCAGCTTCCGGACTAGCGTAGGCGGTGAGCAGTTCTTC. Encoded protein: CASSFRTSVGGEQFF. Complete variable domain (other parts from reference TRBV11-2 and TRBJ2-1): EAGVAQSPRYKIIEKRQSVAFWCNPISGHATLYWYQQILGQGPKLLIQFQNNGVVDDSQLPKDRFSAERLKGVDSTLKIQPAKLEDSAVYLCASSFRTSVGGEQFFGPGTRLTVL.

The CDR3 region has the DNA TGTGCCAGCAGTTACTCGGGGGGGAACGAAGCTTTCTTT. Its protein is CASSYSGGNEAFF. This chain joins TRBV6-5 and TRBJ1-1; D is possibly TRBD1 (5 bases). From germline, CDR1 is MNHEY and CDR2 SVGAGI. The CDR3 is 13 amino acids. V shed 0 bases and J shed 8 bases, with 10 bases lying between them.

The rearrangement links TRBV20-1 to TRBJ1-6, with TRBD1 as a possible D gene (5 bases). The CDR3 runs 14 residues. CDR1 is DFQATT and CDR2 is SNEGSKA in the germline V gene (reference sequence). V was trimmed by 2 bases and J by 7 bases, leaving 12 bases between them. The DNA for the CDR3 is TGCAGTGCTAGACGGGACTCTAGAAATTCACCCCTCCACTTT. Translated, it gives CSARRDSRNSPLHF.

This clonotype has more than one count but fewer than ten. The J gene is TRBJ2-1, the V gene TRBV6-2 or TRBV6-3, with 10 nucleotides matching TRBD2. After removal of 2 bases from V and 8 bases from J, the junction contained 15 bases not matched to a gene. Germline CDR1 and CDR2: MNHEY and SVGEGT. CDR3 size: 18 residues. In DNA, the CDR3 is TGTGCCAGCAGTTACCTTACCATAGCGGGAGGATCCGAGTATGAGCAGTTCTTC. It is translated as CASSYLTIAGGSEYEQFF.

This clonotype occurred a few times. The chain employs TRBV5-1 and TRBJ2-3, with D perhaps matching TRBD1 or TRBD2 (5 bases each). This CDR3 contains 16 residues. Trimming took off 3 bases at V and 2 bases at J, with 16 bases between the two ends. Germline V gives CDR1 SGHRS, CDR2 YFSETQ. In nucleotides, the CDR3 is TGCGCCAGCAGCTCGCCTCCGGGGCCTAACACAGATACGCAGTATTTT. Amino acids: CASSSPPGPNTDTQYF.

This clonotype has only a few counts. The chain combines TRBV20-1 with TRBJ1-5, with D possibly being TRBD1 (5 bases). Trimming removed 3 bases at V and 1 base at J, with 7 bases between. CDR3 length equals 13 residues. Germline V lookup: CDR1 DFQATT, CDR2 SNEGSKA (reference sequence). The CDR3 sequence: CSASGASNQPQHF. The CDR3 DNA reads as TGCAGTGCTAGTGGGGCGAGCAATCAGCCCCAGCATTTT.

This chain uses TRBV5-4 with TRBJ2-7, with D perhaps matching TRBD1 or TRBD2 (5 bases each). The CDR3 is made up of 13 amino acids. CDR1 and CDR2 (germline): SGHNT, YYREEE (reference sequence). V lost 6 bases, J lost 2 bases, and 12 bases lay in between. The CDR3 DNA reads TGTGCCAGCAAACAGGACTTGGCCTACGAGCAGTACTTC. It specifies CASKQDLAYEQYF. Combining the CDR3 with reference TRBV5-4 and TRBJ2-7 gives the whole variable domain ETGVTQSPTHLIKTRGQQVTLRCSSQSGHNTVSWYQQALGQGPQFIFQYYREEENGRGNFPPRFSGLQFPNYSSELNVNALELDDSALYLCASKQDLAYEQYFGPGTRLTVT.

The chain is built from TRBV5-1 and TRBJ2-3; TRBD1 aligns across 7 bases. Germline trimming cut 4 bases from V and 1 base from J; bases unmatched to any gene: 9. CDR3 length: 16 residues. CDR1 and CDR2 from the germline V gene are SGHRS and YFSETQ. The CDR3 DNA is TGCGCCAGCAGCCTCCAGACAGGGCTGGGCACAGATACGCAGTATTTT. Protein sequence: CASSLQTGLGTDTQYF. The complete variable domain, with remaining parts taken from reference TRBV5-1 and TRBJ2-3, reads KAGVTQTPRYLIKTRGQQVTLSCSPISGHRSVSWYQQTPGQGLQFLFEYFSETQRNKGNFPGRFSGRQFSNSRSEMNVSTLELGDSALYLCASSLQTGLGTDTQYFGPGTRLTVL.

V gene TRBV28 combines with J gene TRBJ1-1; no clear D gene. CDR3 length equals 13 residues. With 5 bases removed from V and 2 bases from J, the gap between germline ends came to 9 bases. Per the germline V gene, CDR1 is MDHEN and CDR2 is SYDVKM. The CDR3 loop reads CASSPPVNTEAFF. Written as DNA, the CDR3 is TGTGCCAGCAGTCCTCCAGTTAACACTGAAGCTTTCTTT.

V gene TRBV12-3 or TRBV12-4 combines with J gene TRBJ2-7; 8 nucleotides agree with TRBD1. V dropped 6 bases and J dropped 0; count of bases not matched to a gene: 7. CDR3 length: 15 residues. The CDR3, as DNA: TGTGCCAGCAGAAACGACAGGGGATTCTCCTACGAGCAGTACTTC. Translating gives CASRNDRGFSYEQYF.

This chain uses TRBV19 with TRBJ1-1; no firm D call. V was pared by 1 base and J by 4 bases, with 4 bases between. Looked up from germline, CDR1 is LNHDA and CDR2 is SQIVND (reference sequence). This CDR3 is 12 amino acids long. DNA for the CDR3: TGTGCCAGTAGTATAGGAGTCACTGAAGCTTTCTTT. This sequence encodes CASSIGVTEAFF.